This T cell receptor (beta chain) stems from a study of cytomegalovirus exposure and HLA in healthy donors. Study summary: There were approximately 81 million unique TCRs (from HLA-typed donors) in an early data release. Study-level points and caveats: When the data were analyzed later, several of the most significant clusters appeared to be linked to common viral pathogens. The authors considered a cluster of highly shared sequence variants likely to be a sequencing artifact.

A remark on this clone: Its antigen is unidentified.

V lost 3 bases, J lost 5 bases, and 9 bases stayed unmatched. Per germline, CDR1 SQVTM and CDR2 ANQGSEA. There are 14 residues in the CDR3. PCR used 60 Vbeta primers and 13 Jbeta primers. Profiling relied on immunoSEQ multiplex PCR, and the TCRdb table lists in-frame clones only, not all of them. The data hold 89,000 or so clones, with over 75% observed a single time. Sequencing input: PBMCs. The sequence derives from a boy younger than 18 in good health and CMV-seronegative. The rearrangement links TRBV29-1 to TRBJ1-1; 7 nucleotides align to TRBD1. CDR3 amino acids: CSVDRDRAETEAFF. In DNA, the CDR3 is TGCAGCGTTGATCGCGACAGGGCCGAAACTGAAGCTTTCTTT.